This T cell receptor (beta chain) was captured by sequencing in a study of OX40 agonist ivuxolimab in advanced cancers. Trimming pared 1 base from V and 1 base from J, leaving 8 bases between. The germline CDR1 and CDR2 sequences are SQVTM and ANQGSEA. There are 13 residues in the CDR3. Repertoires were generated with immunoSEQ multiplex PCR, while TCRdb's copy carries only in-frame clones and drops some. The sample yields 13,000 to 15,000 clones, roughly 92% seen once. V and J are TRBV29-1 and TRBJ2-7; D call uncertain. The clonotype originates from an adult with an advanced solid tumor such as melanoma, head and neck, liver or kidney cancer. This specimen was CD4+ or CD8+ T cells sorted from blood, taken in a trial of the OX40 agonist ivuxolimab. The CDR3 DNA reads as TGCAGCGTTGAAGCTGACTTATCCTACGAGCAGTACTTC. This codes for CSVEADLSYEQYF.